These 2 T cell receptor beta chains were all obtained from the same sample, sequenced in a study of cytomegalovirus exposure and HLA in healthy donors. In the PCR, 60 Vbeta and 13 Jbeta primers were used. Profiled with immunoSEQ multiplex PCR; TCRdb holds only in-frame clones, not every one. Of about 160,000 clones listed, roughly four fifths are singletons. Material: PBMCs. These receptor sequences come from a woman between 45 and 60 years old in good health and CMV-seronegative.

The chain employs TRBV6-5 and TRBJ2-7; the match to TRBD2 covers 8 bases. Germline V gene sequence: CDR1 MNHEY, CDR2 SVGAGI. The CDR3 runs to 14 residues. J was trimmed by 3 bases and V by 6 bases; bases with no gene match: 7. The CDR3: CASRVTSGLYEQYF. In DNA, the CDR3 is TGTGCCAGCAGGGTAACTAGCGGCCTCTACGAGCAGTACTTC.

This chain links TRBV19 with TRBJ1-5, with D uncertain. The CDR3 totals 13 residues. Germline V lookup: CDR1 LNHDA, CDR2 SQIVND (reference sequence). Trimming removed 7 bases from V and 4 bases from J, with 11 bases in between. The CDR3 loop is CASTGSDNQPQHF. CDR3 sequence (DNA): TGTGCCAGTACCGGGTCAGATAATCAGCCCCAGCATTTT.